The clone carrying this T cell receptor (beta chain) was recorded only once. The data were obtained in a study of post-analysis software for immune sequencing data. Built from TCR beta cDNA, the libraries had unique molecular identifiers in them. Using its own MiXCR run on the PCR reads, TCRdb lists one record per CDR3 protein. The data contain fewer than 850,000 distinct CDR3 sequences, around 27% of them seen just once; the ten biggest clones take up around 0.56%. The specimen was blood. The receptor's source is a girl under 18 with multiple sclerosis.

Here the CDR3 DNA reads TGTGCCAGCAGCCGAGGGGGTTTGGCGCAGTTCTTC. This sequence encodes CASSRGGLAQFF. V is TRBV7-6 and J is TRBJ2-1, with D maybe TRBD1 (6 bases). Germline V gene data show CDR1 as SGHVS and CDR2 as FNYEAQ. The CDR3 spans 12 residues. V dropped 5 bases and J dropped 12 bases, with 14 bases sitting between them.